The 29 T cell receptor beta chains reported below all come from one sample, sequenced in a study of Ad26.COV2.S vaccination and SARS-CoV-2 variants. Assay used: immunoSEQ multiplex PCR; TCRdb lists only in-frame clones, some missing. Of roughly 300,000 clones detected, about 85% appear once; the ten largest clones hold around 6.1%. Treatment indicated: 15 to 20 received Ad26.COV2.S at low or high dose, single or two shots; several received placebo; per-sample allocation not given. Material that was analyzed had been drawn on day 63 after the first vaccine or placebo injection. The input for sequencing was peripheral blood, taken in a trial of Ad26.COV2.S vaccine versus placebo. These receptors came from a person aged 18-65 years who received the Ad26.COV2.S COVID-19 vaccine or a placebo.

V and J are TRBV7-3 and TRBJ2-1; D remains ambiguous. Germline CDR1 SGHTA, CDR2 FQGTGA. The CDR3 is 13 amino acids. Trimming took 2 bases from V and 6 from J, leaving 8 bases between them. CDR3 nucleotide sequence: TGTGCCAGCAGCTTAGTACAGTCCAATGAGCAGTTCTTC. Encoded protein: CASSLVQSNEQFF.

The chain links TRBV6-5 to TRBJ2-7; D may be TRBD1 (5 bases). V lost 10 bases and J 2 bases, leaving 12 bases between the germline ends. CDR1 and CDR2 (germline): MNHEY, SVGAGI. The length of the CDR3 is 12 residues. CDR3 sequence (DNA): TGTGCCACCCACGACAGTGCCTACGAGCAGTACTTC. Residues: CATHDSAYEQYF.

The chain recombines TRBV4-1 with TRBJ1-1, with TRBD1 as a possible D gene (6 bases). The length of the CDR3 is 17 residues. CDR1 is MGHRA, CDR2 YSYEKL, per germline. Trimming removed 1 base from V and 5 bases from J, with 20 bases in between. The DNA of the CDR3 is TGCGCCAGCAGCCAAGGAGGGGGTGGCAGGGCTCCTACTGAAGCTTTCTTT. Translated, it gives CASSQGGGGRAPTEAFF.

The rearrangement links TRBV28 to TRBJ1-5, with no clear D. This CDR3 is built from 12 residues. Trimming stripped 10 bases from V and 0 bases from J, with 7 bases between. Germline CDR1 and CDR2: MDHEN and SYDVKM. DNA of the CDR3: TGTGCCATCAGGTATAGCAATCAGCCCCAGCATTTT. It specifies CAIRYSNQPQHF.

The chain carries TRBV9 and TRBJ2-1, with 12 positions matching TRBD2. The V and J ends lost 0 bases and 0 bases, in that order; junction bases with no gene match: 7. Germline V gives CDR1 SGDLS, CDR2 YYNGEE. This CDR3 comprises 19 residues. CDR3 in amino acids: CASSVGGTSGPRSYNEQFF. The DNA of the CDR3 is TGTGCCAGCAGCGTAGGGGGGACTAGCGGGCCCCGCTCCTACAATGAGCAGTTCTTC.

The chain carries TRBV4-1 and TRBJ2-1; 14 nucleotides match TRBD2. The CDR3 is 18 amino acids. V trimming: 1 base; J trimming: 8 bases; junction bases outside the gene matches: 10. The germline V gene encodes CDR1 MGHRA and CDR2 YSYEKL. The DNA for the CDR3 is TGCGCCAGCAGCCAAGTTAATCCGGGACTAGCGGGAGACTATGAGCAGTTCTTC. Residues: CASSQVNPGLAGDYEQFF.

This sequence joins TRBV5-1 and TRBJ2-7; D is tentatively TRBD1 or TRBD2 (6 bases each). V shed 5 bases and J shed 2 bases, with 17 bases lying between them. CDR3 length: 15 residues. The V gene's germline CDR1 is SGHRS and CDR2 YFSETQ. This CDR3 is CASSMGGDETYEQYF. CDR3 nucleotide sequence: TGCGCCAGCAGTATGGGGGGCGACGAGACCTACGAGCAGTACTTC.

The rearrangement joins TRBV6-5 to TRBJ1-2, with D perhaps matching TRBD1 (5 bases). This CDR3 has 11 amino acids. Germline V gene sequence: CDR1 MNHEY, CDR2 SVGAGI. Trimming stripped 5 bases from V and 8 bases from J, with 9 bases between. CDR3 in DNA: TGTGCCAGCAGTCCTGCAGGGGGCTACACCTTC. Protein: CASSPAGGYTF.

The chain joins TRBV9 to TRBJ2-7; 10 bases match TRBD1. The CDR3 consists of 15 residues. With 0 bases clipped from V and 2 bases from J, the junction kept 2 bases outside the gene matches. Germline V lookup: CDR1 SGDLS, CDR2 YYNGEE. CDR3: CASSVAGQGTYEQYF. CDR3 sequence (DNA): TGTGCCAGCAGCGTAGCGGGACAGGGGACCTACGAGCAGTACTTC.

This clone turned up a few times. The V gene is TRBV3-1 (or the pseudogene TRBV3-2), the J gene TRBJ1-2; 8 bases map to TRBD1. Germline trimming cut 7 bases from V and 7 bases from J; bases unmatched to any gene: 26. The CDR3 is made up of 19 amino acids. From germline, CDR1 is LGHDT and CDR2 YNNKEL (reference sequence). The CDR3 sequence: CASTRYEGQGGAYLGGYTF. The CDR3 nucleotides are TGTGCCAGCACCCGATACGAAGGACAGGGAGGAGCTTACCTCGGTGGCTACACCTTC.

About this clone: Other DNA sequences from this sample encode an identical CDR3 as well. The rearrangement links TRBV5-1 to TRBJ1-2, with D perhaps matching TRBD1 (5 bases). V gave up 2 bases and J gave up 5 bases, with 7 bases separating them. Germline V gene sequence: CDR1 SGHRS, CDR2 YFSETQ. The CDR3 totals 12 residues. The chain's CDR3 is CASSFDRYGYTF. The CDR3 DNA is TGCGCCAGCAGCTTTGACAGATATGGCTACACCTTC.

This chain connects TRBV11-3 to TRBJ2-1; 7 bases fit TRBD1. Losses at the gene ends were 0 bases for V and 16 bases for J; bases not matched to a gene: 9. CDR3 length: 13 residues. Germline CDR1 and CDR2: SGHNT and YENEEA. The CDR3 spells CASSLESPGQIFF. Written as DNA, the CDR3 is TGTGCCAGCAGCTTAGAATCCCCGGGACAGATCTTCTTC.

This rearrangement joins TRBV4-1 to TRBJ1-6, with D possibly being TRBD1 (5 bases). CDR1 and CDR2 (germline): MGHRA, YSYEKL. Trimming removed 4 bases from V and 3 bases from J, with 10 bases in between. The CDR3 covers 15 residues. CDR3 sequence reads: CASSPPGHYNSPLHF. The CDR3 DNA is TGCGCCAGCAGCCCCCCTGGACACTATAATTCACCCCTCCACTTT.

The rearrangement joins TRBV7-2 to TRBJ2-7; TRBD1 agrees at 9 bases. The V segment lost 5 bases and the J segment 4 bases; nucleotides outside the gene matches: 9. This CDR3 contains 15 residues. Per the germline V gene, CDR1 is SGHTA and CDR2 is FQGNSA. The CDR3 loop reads CASSPEQGAGYEQYF. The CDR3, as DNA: TGTGCCAGCAGCCCCGAACAGGGGGCGGGGTACGAGCAGTACTTC. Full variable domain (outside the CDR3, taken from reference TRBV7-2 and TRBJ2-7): GAGVSQSPSNKVTEKGKDVELRCDPISGHTALYWYRQSLGQGLEFLIYFQGNSAPDKSGLPSDRFSAERTGGSVSTLTIQRTQQEDSAVYLCASSPEQGAGYEQYFGPGTRLTVT.

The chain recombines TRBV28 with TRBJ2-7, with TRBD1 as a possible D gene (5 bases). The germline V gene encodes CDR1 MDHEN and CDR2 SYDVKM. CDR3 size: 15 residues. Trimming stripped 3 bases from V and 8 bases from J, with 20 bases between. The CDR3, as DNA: TGTGCCAGCAGTTTCCCGACGGACATTTCGGCTAAGCAGTACTTC. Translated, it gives CASSFPTDISAKQYF.

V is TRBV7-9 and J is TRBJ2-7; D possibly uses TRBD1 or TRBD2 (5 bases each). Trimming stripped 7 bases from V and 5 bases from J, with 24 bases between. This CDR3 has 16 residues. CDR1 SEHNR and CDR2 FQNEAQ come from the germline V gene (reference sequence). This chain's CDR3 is CASTIIPGTPRHEQYF. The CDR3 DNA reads TGTGCCAGCACCATCATCCCGGGGACCCCCCGCCACGAGCAGTACTTC. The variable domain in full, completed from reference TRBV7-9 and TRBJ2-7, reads DTGVSQNPRHKITKRGQNVTFRCDPISEHNRLYWYRQTLGQGPEFLTYFQNEAQLEKSRLLSDRFSAERPKGSFSTLEIQRTEQGDSAMYLCASTIIPGTPRHEQYFGPGTRLTVT.

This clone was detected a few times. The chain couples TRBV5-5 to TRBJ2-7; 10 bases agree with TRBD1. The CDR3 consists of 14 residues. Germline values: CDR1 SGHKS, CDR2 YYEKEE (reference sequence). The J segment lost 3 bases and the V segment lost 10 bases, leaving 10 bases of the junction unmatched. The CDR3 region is CAGHWDRGFYEQYF. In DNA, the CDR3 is TGTGCCGGACACTGGGACAGGGGTTTCTACGAGCAGTACTTC. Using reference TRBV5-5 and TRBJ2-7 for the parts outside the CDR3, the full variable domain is DAGVTQSPTHLIKTRGQQVTLRCSPISGHKSVSWYQQVLGQGPQFIFQYYEKEERGRGNFPDRFSARQFPNYSSELNVNALLLGDSALYLCAGHWDRGFYEQYFGPGTRLTVT.

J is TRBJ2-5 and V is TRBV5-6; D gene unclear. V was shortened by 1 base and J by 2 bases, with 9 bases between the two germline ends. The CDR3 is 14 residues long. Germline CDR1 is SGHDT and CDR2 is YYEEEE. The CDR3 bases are TGTGCCAGCAGCTTGCCTGGGCAGCAAGAGACCCAGTACTTC. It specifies CASSLPGQQETQYF. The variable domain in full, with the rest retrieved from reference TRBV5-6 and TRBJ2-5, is DAGVTQSPTHLIKTRGQQVTLRCSPKSGHDTVSWYQQALGQGPQFIFQYYEEEERQRGNFPDRFSGHQFPNYSSELNVNALLLGDSALYLCASSLPGQQETQYFGPGTRLLVL.

CDR3 coding DNA: TGTGCCAGCAGCTTAGGGCTAGCGGGAACGGATACGCAGTATTTT. Translation: CASSLGLAGTDTQYF. This chain links TRBV7-2 with TRBJ2-3, with 9 bases aligning to TRBD2. This CDR3 has 15 amino acids. Germline loops: CDR1 SGHTA, CDR2 FQGNSA. V lost 1 base, J lost 6 bases, and 5 bases stayed unmatched.

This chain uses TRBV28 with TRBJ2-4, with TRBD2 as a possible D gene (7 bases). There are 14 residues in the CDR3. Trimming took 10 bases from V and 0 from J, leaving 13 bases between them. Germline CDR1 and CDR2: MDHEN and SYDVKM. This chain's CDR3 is CATGGAQAKNIQYF. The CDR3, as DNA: TGTGCCACTGGGGGGGCTCAAGCCAAAAACATTCAGTACTTC.

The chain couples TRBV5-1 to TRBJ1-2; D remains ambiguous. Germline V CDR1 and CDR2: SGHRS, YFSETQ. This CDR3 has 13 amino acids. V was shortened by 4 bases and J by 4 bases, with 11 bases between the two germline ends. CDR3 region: CASSPGLSYGYTF. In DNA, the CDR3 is TGCGCCAGCAGCCCGGGGTTGTCCTATGGCTACACCTTC.

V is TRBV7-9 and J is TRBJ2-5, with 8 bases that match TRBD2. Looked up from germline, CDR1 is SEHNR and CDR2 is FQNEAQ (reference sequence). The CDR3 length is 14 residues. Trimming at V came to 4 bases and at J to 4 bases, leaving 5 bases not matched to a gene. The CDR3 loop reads CASSSGLELETQYF. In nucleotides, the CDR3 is TGTGCCAGCAGCTCGGGACTAGAACTAGAGACCCAGTACTTC.

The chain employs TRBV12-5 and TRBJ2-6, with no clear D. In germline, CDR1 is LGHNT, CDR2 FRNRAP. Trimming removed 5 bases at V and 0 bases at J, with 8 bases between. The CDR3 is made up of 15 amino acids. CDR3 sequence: CASGQEFSGANVLTF. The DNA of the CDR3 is TGTGCTAGTGGTCAAGAGTTCTCTGGGGCCAACGTCCTGACTTTC. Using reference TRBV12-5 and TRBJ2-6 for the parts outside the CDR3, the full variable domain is DARVTQTPRHKVTEMGQEVTMRCQPILGHNTVFWYRQTMMQGLELLAYFRNRAPLDDSGMPKDRFSAEMPDATLATLKIQPSEPRDSAVYFCASGQEFSGANVLTFGAGSRLTVL.

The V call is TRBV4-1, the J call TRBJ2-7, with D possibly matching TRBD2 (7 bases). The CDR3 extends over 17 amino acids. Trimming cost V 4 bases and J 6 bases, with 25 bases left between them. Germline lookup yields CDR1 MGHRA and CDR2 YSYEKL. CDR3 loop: CASSPPYALGGLAEQYF. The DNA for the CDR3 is TGCGCCAGCAGCCCACCTTATGCCCTCGGGGGGCTGGCCGAGCAGTACTTC.

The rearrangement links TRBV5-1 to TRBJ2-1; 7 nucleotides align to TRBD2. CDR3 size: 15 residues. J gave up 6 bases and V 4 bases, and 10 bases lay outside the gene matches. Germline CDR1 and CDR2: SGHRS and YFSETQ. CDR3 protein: CASSNSGISRNEQFF. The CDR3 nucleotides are TGCGCCAGCAGCAACAGCGGGATCTCCCGCAATGAGCAGTTCTTC.

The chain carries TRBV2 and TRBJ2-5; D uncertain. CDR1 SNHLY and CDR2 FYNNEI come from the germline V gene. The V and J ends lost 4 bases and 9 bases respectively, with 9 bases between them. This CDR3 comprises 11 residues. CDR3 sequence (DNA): TGTGCCAGCAGTGTCAAGGTGGCCCAGTACTTC. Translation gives CASSVKVAQYF.

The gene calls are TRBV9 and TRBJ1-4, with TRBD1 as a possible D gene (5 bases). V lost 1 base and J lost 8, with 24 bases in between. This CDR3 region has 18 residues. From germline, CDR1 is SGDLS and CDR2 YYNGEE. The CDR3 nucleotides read TGTGCCAGCAGCGTAAACGATGAGGGACTAGGGTATAACGAAAAACTGTTTTTT. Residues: CASSVNDEGLGYNEKLFF.

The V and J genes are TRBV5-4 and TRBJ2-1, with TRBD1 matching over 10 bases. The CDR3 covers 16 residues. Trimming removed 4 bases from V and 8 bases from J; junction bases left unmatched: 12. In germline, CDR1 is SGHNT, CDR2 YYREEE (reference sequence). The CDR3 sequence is CASSPGGDRGRYEQFF. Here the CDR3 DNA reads TGTGCCAGCAGCCCCGGAGGAGACAGGGGGCGTTATGAGCAGTTCTTC.

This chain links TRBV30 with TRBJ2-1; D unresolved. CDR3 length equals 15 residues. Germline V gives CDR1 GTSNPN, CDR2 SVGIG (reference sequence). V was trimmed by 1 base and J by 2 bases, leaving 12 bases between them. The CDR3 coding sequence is TGTGCCTGGAGTGGGACGGTTAGACCCTACAATGAGCAGTTCTTC. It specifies CAWSGTVRPYNEQFF.